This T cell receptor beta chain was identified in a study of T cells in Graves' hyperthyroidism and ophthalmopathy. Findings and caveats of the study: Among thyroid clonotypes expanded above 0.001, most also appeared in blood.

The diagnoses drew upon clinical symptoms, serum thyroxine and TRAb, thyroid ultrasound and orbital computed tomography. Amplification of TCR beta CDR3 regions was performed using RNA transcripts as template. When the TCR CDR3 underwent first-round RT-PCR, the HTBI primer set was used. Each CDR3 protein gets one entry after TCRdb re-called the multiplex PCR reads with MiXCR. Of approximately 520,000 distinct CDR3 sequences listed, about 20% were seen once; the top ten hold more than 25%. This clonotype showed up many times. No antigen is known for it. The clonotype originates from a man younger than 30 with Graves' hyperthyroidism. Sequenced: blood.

The CDR3: CASSLTYSSSGNTIYF. CDR3 coding DNA: TGTGCCAGCAGTCTGACATATTCGAGCTCTGGAAACACCATATATTTT. The chain uses TRBV28 and TRBJ1-3; D remains unclear. Germline V gene sequence: CDR1 MDHEN, CDR2 SYDVKM. The CDR3 runs to 16 residues. Between the trimmed V and J ends, which lost 5 bases and 0 bases, there was a span of 14 bases.